This TCR beta chain was captured by sequencing in a study of brain T cells in children with intractable seizures. The study, taken as a whole, reports: Patients' HCMV serostatus was unknown; virus specificity rests on CDR3 similarity alone.

As for this clone: The antigen remains unidentified.

Sample time point: blood from clinic visit 5 months post-surgery; TSC patient then seizure free. Surgery cases with the highest brain T cell transcript signatures were chosen for sequencing. Pre-surgery treatment included at least one anti-epileptic drug. The repertoire was sequenced with immunoSEQ multiplex PCR; TCRdb's copy has only in-frame clones and lacks some. The data hold a few hundred thousand clones, with nearly 95% observed a single time. V was pared by 1 base and J by 2 bases, with 7 bases between. The germline V gene has CDR1 SGHTA and CDR2 FQGNSA. This CDR3 contains 14 residues. The sequenced sample was peripheral blood, obtained roughly 5 months after surgery. This receptor was obtained from a boy under two years old with tuberous sclerosis and intractable seizures. This chain uses TRBV7-2 with TRBJ2-3; D unresolved. The CDR3 loop is CASSLGDDTDTQYF. The CDR3 nucleotides are TGTGCCAGCAGCTTAGGTGACGACACAGATACGCAGTATTTT.